This T cell receptor (beta chain) was sequenced during a study of cytomegalovirus exposure and HLA in healthy donors. The CDR3 loop spans 15 amino acids. Germline V gene sequence: CDR1 SGHVS, CDR2 FNYEAQ. J gave up 2 bases and V 5 bases, and 8 bases lay outside the gene matches. This clone showed up just a few times. No antigen is known for it. Whole-study results and caveats: Analysis performed later found more than 15,000 TCR beta sequences associated with HLA alleles at 0.05 false discovery rate. Most TCR sequences were seen very rarely across donors, but some public TCRs occurred in many. A later analysis linked a missense variant in DCLRE1C to the trimming of TCR beta V and J genes.

Both 60 Vbeta primers and 13 Jbeta primers went into the PCR. Measured with immunoSEQ multiplex PCR; TCRdb has only the in-frame clones, and not every one. The table records more than 95,000 clones, approximately 81% of them present only once. This TCR derives from a young man in good health and CMV-seropositive. The sample comprised PBMCs. The genes are TRBV7-6 and TRBJ1-1, with 7 bases identical to TRBD1. CDR3 residues: CASSTGVGGNTEAFF. The DNA for the CDR3 is TGTGCCAGCAGCACAGGGGTGGGGGGTAACACTGAAGCTTTCTTT.